The 14 T cell receptor beta chains listed next were all sequenced from one sample in a study of tumor-infiltrating lymphocytes in primary liver carcinoma. For blood RNA, unsorted whole blood served as the source, and germline DNA was extracted too. TCR beta cDNA was made from roughly 500 ng total RNA with a constant-region primer. A slightly modified ARM-PCR protocol with three nested multiplex PCR rounds produced these TCR beta libraries. Both of the initial two PCR rounds ran for approximately 10 cycles and employed TRBV1-TRBV30 forward primers alongside a C-beta reverse primer. TCRdb ran MiXCR on the multiplex PCR reads and lists one entry per CDR3 protein. The sample lists 330,000 or so distinct CDR3 sequences; 65% were seen once. The specimen was peripheral blood. The receptors come from a man aged 35 to 55 with primary liver carcinoma and hepatitis B virus infection.

Details on this clonotype: A much larger clone differs from this one at a single base, so this may be a read error. This rearrangement joins TRBV6-5 to TRBJ2-1; 9 positions match TRBD2. This CDR3 spans 18 amino acids. With V trimmed by 2 bases and J by 3 bases, 11 bases remained unmatched. From germline, CDR1 is MNHEY and CDR2 SVGAGI. CDR3 region: CASSYNFWLAGSYNEQFF. The CDR3 region has the DNA TGTGCCAGCAGTTACAATTTCTGGCTAGCGGGGAGCTACAATGAGCAGTTCTTC.

Regarding this clonotype: This likely comes from a read error, as the CDR3 has no conserved phenylalanine or tryptophan at its end. V gene TRBV12-5 combines with J gene TRBJ2-1, with 8 nucleotides matching TRBD1. The CDR3 runs 13 residues. Per germline, CDR1 LGHNT and CDR2 FRNRAP. Trimming removed 6 bases from V and 8 bases from J; junction bases left unmatched: 6. CDR3 nucleotide sequence: TGTGCTAGTGGGCAGGGGGCTTTTCATGAGCAGTTCTTA. Its protein is CASGQGAFHEQFL.

This clonotype was seen a few times. The chain carries TRBV28 and TRBJ2-4; 9 bases match TRBD1. Per the germline V gene, CDR1 is MDHEN and CDR2 is SYDVKM. The CDR3 has 13 amino acids. V was pared by 4 bases and J by 9 bases, with 4 bases of the junction left unmatched. CDR3 DNA sequence: TGTGCCAGCAGTTCCGGGACAGGGACCATTCAGTACTTC. Protein: CASSSGTGTIQYF. Variable domain in full (rest from reference TRBV28 and TRBJ2-4): DVKVTQSSRYLVKRTGEKVFLECVQDMDHENMFWYRQDPGLGLRLIYFSYDVKMKEKGDIPEGYSVSREKKERFSLILESASTNQTSMYLCASSSGTGTIQYFGAGTRLSVL.

This clonotype was recorded at least ten times. The chain uses TRBV6-5 and TRBJ2-7; the D is unclear. Looked up from germline, CDR1 is MNHEY and CDR2 is SVGAGI. The length of the CDR3 is 14 residues. With 2 bases removed from V and 2 bases from J, the gap between germline ends came to 10 bases. CDR3 loop: CASSYVPGPYEQYF. CDR3 DNA: TGTGCCAGCAGTTACGTCCCCGGGCCCTACGAGCAGTACTTC.

The chain links TRBV11-2 to TRBJ2-1, with 7 bases aligning to TRBD2. The CDR3 consists of 18 residues. V trimming: 0 bases; J trimming: 7 bases; junction bases outside the gene matches: 15. CDR1 SGHAT and CDR2 FQNNGV come from the germline V gene. The CDR3 nucleotides read TGTGCCAGCAGCTTAGATCCCCCCATGCCAGCGGGAAGGAATGAGCAGTTCTTC. This codes for CASSLDPPMPAGRNEQFF.

The chain carries TRBV5-5 and TRBJ1-4; 7 bases line up with TRBD1. V was clipped by 2 bases and J by 2 bases; unmatched bases: 6. Germline lookup yields CDR1 SGHKS and CDR2 YYEKEE (reference sequence). The CDR3 covers 16 residues. The CDR3 nucleotides read TGTGCCAGCAGCTTCTTACAGGGGAGGACTAATGAAAAACTGTTTTTT. This gives the protein CASSFLQGRTNEKLFF.

This clonotype was counted many times. J is TRBJ2-4 and V is TRBV6-5; D is perhaps TRBD1 or TRBD2 (5 bases each). Trimming left V 6 bases short and J 5 bases short, with 17 bases between. This CDR3 contains 15 residues. The V gene's germline CDR1 is MNHEY and CDR2 SVGAGI. CDR3 amino acids: CASSLSGPGQNIQYF. The CDR3 DNA is TGTGCCAGCAGCCTTTCCGGGCCGGGGCAAAACATTCAGTACTTC.

Points on this clonotype: The CDR3 does not close with the conserved phenylalanine or tryptophan, likely indicating a read error. V gene TRBV5-1 combines with J gene TRBJ2-1; D perhaps matches TRBD2 (5 bases). This CDR3 contains 18 residues. Germline lookup yields CDR1 SGHRS and CDR2 YFSETQ. V was pared by 0 bases and J by 3 bases, with 19 bases between. CDR3: CASSLAAGSGRFYNEQFL. The CDR3 DNA follows: TGCGCCAGCAGCTTGGCCGCTGGGAGCGGCCGCTTCTACAATGAGCAGTTCCTC.

As for this clonotype: A much larger clone lies a single base off, so this may be a read error. This rearrangement joins TRBV4-1 to TRBJ1-2, with D hard to call. The CDR3 loop spans 16 amino acids. Trimming took off 4 bases at V and 4 bases at J, with 19 bases between the two ends. In germline, CDR1 is MGHRA, CDR2 YSYEKL. The CDR3 nucleotides are TGCGCCAGCAGCCGAGATCGACAAGCGTTGGGCTATGGCTACACCTTC. It encodes CASSRDRQALGYGYTF.

This clonotype was seen a single time. A much more abundant neighbour one base away suggests this may be a read error. The V gene is TRBV4-2, the J gene TRBJ1-1; D remains unclear. The CDR3 is made up of 14 amino acids. V lost 4 bases and J 8 bases, leaving 17 bases between the germline ends. Germline V lookup: CDR1 LGHNA, CDR2 YNFKEQ. CDR3 protein: CASSLVNSEGEAFF. The CDR3 DNA sequence: TGTGCCAGCAGCCTAGTGAACAGCGAAGGGGAAGCTTTCTTT.

Regarding this clonotype: The junction shows a germline mismatch at one end, possibly a read error. This chain joins TRBV11-2 and TRBJ1-5; D perhaps matches TRBD1 (5 bases). The CDR3 length is 16 residues. Germline V gives CDR1 SGHAT, CDR2 FQNNGV. The CDR3, as DNA: TGTACCAGCAGCCTTGGGACTGAGATTTCGGATCAGCCCCGGCATTTT. Protein product: CTSSLGTEISDQPRHF.

Comment on this clonotype: At one of its ends the junction is not consistent with the germline gene, which may arise from a read error. The chain couples TRBV11-2 to TRBJ2-1, with D perhaps TRBD1 or TRBD2 (5 bases each). The CDR3 length is 15 residues. Germline-derived CDR1 and CDR2 are SGHAT and FQNNGV. CDR3 sequence reads: CANSLLPGTVYEQFF. In nucleotides, the CDR3 is TGTGCCAACAGCTTGTTACCCGGGACGGTGTATGAGCAGTTCTTC.

Comments on this clonotype: Since the CDR3 does not end with the conserved phenylalanine or tryptophan, this likely comes from a read error. Because the CDR3's place on the DNA is in doubt, the DNA is left out and the CDR3 is given as listed by TCRdb. The rearrangement joins TRBV4-2 to TRBJ2-5; the table's D call, TRBD1, has no DNA check behind it. Per germline, CDR1 LGHNA and CDR2 YNFKEQ. The CDR3 region is 14 residues in length, termini included. The CDR3 is CASSQEGTQETQYL.

Comment on this clonotype: One junction end does not reproduce the germline sequence, and a read error may be involved. The chain links TRBV11-2 to TRBJ2-1; 11 positions agree with TRBD2. This CDR3 has 15 amino acids. CDR1 is SGHAT and CDR2 is FQNNGV in the germline V gene. CDR3 sequence reads: CASSSGLADYNEQFF. In nucleotides, the CDR3 is TGTGCCAGCAGCTCGGGACTAGCGGACTACAATGAACAGTTCTTC.